The clone carrying this T cell receptor (beta chain) was seen ten or more times. All patients were treatment-naive before thyroid surgery. This sample was taken from a study of metastatic and nonmetastatic thyroid tumors. The CDR3 contains 13 residues. Germline CDR1 reads SGHDT; CDR2 reads YYEEEE. The V gene lost 2 bases and the J gene lost 4 bases, with 9 bases spanning the gap. TCRdb ran MiXCR on the PCR reads. The sample shows 35,000 or so clones, around 17% of them seen only once. V is TRBV5-6 and J is TRBJ1-1; D might be TRBD1 (5 bases). The sequenced sample consisted of blood. The TCR originated in a male donor with papillary thyroid cancer or a benign thyroid nodule (not recorded which). Some clones in this sample may be carry-over from other donors' samples. CDR3 in DNA: TGTGCCAGCAGCTTTGGGGGGATCACTGAAGCTTTCTTT. It is translated as CASSFGGITEAFF.